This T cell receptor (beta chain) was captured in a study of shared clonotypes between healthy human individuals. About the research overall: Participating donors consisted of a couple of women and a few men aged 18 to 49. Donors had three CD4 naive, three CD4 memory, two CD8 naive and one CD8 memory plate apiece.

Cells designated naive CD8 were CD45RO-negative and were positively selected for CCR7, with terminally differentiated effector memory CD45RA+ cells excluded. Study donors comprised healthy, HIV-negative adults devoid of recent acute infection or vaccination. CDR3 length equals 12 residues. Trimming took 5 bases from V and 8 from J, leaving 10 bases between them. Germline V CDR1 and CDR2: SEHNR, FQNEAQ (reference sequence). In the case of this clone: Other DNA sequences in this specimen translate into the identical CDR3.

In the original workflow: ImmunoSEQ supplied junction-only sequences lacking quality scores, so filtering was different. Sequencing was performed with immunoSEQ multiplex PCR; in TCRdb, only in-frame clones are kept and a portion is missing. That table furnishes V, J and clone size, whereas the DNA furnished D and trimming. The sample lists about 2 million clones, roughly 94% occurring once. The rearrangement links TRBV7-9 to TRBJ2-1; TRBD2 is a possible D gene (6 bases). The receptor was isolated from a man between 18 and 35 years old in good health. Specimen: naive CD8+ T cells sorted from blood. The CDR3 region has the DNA TGTGCCAGCAGCCGACTAGTAGATGAGCAGTTCTTC. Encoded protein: CASSRLVDEQFF. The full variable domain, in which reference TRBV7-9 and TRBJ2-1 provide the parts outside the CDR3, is DTGVSQNPRHKITKRGQNVTFRCDPISEHNRLYWYRQTLGQGPEFLTYFQNEAQLEKSRLLSDRFSAERPKGSFSTLEIQRTEQGDSAMYLCASSRLVDEQFFGPGTRLTVL.